This TCR beta chain stems from a study of PD-1 blockade in classical Hodgkin lymphoma. Findings of the study overall: As was reported, newly diagnosed patients showed lower baseline TCR diversity than healthy donors did.

The germline V gene has CDR1 MNHNS and CDR2 SASEGT. V lost 4 bases, J lost 3 bases, and 10 bases stayed unmatched. The CDR3 has 17 residues. On this clone itself: The antigen is undetermined.

Time point noted: cycle 4 day 1 (C4D1), after five to seven weeks of nivolumab. Each and every patient relapsed after autologous stem cell transplantation, and patients got differing brentuximab vedotin exposure. Sequencing used immunoSEQ multiplex PCR; TCRdb keeps in-frame clones, though not all of them. The sample lists 40,000 to 50,000 clones, approximately 71% seen once, with around 2.4% in the top ten. The chain joins TRBV6-1 to TRBJ1-4; TRBD1 agrees at 8 bases. This TCR derives from a human donor with classical Hodgkin lymphoma. Sequences were derived from peripheral blood mononuclear cells (PBMCs), sampled before the fourth cycle of nivolumab. The chain's CDR3 is CASSGVAGGRSNEKLFF. DNA of the CDR3: TGTGCCAGCAGTGGTGTGGCAGGGGGCCGATCTAATGAAAAACTGTTTTTT.